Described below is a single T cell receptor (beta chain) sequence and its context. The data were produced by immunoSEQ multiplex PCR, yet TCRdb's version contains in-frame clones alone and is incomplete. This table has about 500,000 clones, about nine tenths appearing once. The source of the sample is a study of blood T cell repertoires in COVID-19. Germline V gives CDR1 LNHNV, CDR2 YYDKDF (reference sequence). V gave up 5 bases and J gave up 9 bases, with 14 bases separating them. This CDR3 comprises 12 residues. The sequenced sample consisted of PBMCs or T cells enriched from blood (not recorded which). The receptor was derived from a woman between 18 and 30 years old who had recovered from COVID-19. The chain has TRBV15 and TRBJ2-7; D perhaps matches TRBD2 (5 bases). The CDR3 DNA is TGTGCCACCAGCCTAAGCGGCGGAGGGCAGTACTTC. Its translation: CATSLSGGGQYF.